These 8 T cell receptor beta chains were all obtained from the same sample, sequenced in a study of blood T cell repertoires in COVID-19. Generated by immunoSEQ multiplex PCR, the TCRdb table keeps only in-frame clones and is missing some. This table has 120,000 to 150,000 clones, roughly 80% appearing once. The sequencing input was peripheral blood. All receptors derive from a woman of 80 years or more in a cohort sampled during active or convalescent COVID-19.

The rearrangement uses TRBV19 and TRBJ1-2; 8 bases fit TRBD1. Germline CDR1 LNHDA, CDR2 SQIVND (reference sequence). The CDR3 is 16 residues long. V shed 7 bases, J shed 7 bases, and the junction held 17 bases outside the gene matches. CDR3 nucleotide sequence: TGTGCCAGTACCCCGATAACCGGGACAGGCCTTCGTGGCTACACCTTC. This encodes CASTPITGTGLRGYTF.

The J gene is TRBJ2-1, the V gene TRBV18; 7 bases match TRBD1. V shed 1 base and J 3 bases; nucleotides not matched to a gene: 3. Germline V gene data show CDR1 as KGHSH and CDR2 as LQKENI. This CDR3 is built from 15 residues. The CDR3 loop is CASSPQQGVYNEQFF. In DNA form, the CDR3 reads TGTGCCAGCTCACCACAGCAGGGGGTCTACAATGAGCAGTTCTTC.

The V gene is TRBV3-1 (or the pseudogene TRBV3-2), the J gene TRBJ2-4, with D perhaps matching TRBD1 (6 bases). Trimming cost V 3 bases and J 1 base, with 25 bases left between them. Germline V gene data show CDR1 as LGHDT and CDR2 as YNNKEL (reference sequence). The CDR3 loop spans 20 amino acids. The CDR3 spells CASSQDTDRFSVLAKNIQYF. The DNA for the CDR3 is TGTGCCAGCAGCCAGGATACCGACAGGTTTTCCGTCTTGGCCAAAAACATTCAGTACTTC.

The V and J genes are TRBV25-1 and TRBJ1-4, with D perhaps matching TRBD1 (6 bases). Germline assignment: CDR1 MGHDK and CDR2 SYGVNS. Trimming shortened V by 4 bases and J by 4 bases, and 13 bases separated the two germline ends. The CDR3 sequence is 15 residues long. Here the CDR3 reads CASSATTGGNEKLFF. The CDR3 DNA follows: TGTGCCAGCAGTGCAACGACAGGCGGTAATGAAAAACTGTTTTTT. The entire variable domain, with the rest obtained from reference TRBV25-1 and TRBJ1-4, is as follows: EADIYQTPRYLVIGTGKKITLECSQTMGHDKMYWYQQDPGMELHLIHYSYGVNSTEKGDLSSESTVSRIRTEHFPLTLESARPSHTSQYLCASSATTGGNEKLFFGSGTQLSVL.

V gene TRBV18 combines with J gene TRBJ1-2; D unresolved. Germline V gene sequence: CDR1 KGHSH, CDR2 LQKENI. V lost 3 bases to trimming and J lost 4 bases, with 12 bases between them. The CDR3 length is 14 residues. This CDR3 reads CASSPERESYGYTF. The CDR3 nucleotides are TGTGCCAGCTCACCGGAAAGGGAGTCCTATGGCTACACCTTC.

The chain recombines TRBV4-2 with TRBJ2-6; 7 bases agree with TRBD1. Germline lookup yields CDR1 LGHNA and CDR2 YNFKEQ. The CDR3 has 14 residues. V was pared by 3 bases and J by 13 bases, with 9 bases of the junction left unmatched. The CDR3 DNA reads as TGTGCCAGCAGCCACCGGACAGGACTGGAGGTCCTGACTTTC. Protein sequence: CASSHRTGLEVLTF.

This chain connects TRBV2 to TRBJ2-5, with TRBD1 matching 10 bases. Trimming at V came to 1 base and at J to 7 bases, leaving 0 bases not matched to a gene. The CDR3 length is 13 residues. From germline, CDR1 is SNHLY and CDR2 FYNNEI. The CDR3 DNA reads as TGTGCCAGCAGTGAAGGGACAGGGGGGACCCAGTACTTC. This gives the protein CASSEGTGGTQYF.

J is TRBJ1-1 and V is TRBV9; D perhaps matches TRBD1 (5 bases). Trimming stripped 4 bases from V and 7 bases from J, with 32 bases between. CDR3 size: 19 residues. Germline CDR1 reads SGDLS; CDR2 reads YYNGEE. The CDR3 nucleotides are TGTGCCAGCAGCACCCACCCCAGGGTAGGAACTGGAGAACTGGGTGAAGCTTTCTTT. Protein: CASSTHPRVGTGELGEAFF.